This section outlines one T cell receptor (beta chain) sequence together with its context. Sequencing was performed with immunoSEQ multiplex PCR; in TCRdb, only in-frame clones are kept and a portion is missing. Counted here are more than 60,000 clones, 82% occurring once; the ten biggest clones make up about 41%. This entry belongs to a study of blood T cell repertoires in COVID-19. Germline values: CDR1 SGHRS, CDR2 YFSETQ. This CDR3 has 16 residues. Trimming cost V 0 bases and J 4 bases; bases outside gene matches: 5. This sequence originates from a human donor in a cohort sampled during active COVID-19. The sample consisted of peripheral blood. This chain uses TRBV5-1 with TRBJ2-2; 8 positions match TRBD1. The CDR3 here is CASSLVSGGGTGELFF. The CDR3 DNA reads as TGCGCCAGCAGCTTGGTGTCAGGGGGCGGCACCGGGGAGCTGTTTTTT.